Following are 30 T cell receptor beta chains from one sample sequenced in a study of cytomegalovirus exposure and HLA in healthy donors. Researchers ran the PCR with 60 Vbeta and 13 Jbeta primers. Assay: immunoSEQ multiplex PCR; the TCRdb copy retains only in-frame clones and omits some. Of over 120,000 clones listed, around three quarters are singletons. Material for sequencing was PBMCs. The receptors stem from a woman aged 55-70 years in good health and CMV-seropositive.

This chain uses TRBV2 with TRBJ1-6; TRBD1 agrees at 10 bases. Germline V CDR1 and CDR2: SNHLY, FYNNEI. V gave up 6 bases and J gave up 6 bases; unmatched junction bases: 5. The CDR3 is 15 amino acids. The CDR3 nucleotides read TGTGCCAGCAGACCCGGGACAGGGGCTAATTCACCCCTCCACTTT. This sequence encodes CASRPGTGANSPLHF.

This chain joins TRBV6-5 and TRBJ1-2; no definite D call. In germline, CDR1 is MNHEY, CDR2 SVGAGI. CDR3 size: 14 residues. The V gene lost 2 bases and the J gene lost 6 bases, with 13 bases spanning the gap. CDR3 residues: CASSYQASGNGYTF. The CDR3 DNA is TGTGCCAGCAGTTACCAGGCAAGCGGGAATGGCTACACCTTC.

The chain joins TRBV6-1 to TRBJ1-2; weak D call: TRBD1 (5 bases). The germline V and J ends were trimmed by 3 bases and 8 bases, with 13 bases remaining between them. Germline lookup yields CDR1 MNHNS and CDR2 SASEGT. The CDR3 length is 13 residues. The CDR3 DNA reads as TGTGCCAGCAGTGACTGGGGGGGAGAGGGCTACACCTTC. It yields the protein CASSDWGGEGYTF.

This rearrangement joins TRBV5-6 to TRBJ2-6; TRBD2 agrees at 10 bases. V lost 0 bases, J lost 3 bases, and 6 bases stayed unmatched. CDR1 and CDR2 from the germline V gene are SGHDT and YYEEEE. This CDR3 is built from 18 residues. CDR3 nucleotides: TGTGCCAGCAGCTTGGGGCTAGCGGGAGTGGGTGGGGCCAACGTCCTGACTTTC. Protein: CASSLGLAGVGGANVLTF. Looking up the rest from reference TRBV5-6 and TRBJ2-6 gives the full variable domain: DAGVTQSPTHLIKTRGQQVTLRCSPKSGHDTVSWYQQALGQGPQFIFQYYEEEERQRGNFPDRFSGHQFPNYSSELNVNALLLGDSALYLCASSLGLAGVGGANVLTFGAGSRLTVL.

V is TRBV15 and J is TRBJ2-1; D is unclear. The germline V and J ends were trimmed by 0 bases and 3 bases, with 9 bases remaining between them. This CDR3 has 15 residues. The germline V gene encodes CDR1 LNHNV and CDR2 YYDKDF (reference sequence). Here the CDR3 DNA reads TGTGCCACCAGCAGAGATCAAACGGTCTACAATGAGCAGTTCTTC. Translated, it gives CATSRDQTVYNEQFF.

The CDR3 DNA sequence: TGCAGTGCTAGCGGGGATTACGAGCAGTACTTC. It yields the protein CSASGDYEQYF. V usage is TRBV20-1 and J usage is TRBJ2-7, with D maybe TRBD2 (5 bases). V lost 3 bases to trimming and J lost 4 bases, with 7 bases between them. This CDR3 region has 11 residues. Germline V gene lookup returns CDR1 DFQATT and CDR2 SNEGSKA (reference sequence).

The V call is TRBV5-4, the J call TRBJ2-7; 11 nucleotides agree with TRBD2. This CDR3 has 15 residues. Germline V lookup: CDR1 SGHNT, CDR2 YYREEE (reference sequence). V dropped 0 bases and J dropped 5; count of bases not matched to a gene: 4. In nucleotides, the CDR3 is TGTGCCAGCAGCTTGGTAGCGGGAGGGCCCGACGAGCAGTACTTC. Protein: CASSLVAGGPDEQYF.

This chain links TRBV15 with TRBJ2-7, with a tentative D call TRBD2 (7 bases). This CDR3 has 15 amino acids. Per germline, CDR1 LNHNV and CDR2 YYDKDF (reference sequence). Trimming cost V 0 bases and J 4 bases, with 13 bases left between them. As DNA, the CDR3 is TGTGCCACCAGCAGAGATCGCGGGGGCTGGTACGAGCAGTACTTC. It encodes CATSRDRGGWYEQYF.

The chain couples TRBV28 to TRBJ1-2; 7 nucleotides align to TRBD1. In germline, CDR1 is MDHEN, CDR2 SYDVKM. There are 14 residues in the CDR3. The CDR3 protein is CVVRGPTTNYGYTF. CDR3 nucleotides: TGTGTCGTGAGGGGGCCAACTACTAACTATGGCTACACCTTC.

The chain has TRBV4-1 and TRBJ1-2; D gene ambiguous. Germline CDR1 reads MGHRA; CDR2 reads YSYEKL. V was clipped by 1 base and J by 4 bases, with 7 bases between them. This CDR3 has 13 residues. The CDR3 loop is CASSQAGSYGYTF. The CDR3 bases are TGCGCCAGCAGCCAAGCCGGGAGCTATGGCTACACCTTC.

This chain's CDR3 is CAWTGDRGQAEAFF. The CDR3 DNA is TGTGCCTGGACGGGGGACAGGGGGCAGGCTGAAGCTTTCTTT. The chain uses TRBV30 and TRBJ1-1, with TRBD1 matching over 12 bases. This CDR3 region has 14 residues. Germline V gene lookup returns CDR1 GTSNPN and CDR2 SVGIG (reference sequence). V lost 4 bases and J lost 6; bases outside the gene matches: 6. The variable domain in full, completed from reference TRBV30 and TRBJ1-1, reads SQTIHQWPATLVQPVGSPLSLECTVEGTSNPNLYWYRQAAGRGLQLLFYSVGIGQISSEVPQNLSASRPQDRQFILSSKKLLLSDSGFYLCAWTGDRGQAEAFFGQGTRLTVV.

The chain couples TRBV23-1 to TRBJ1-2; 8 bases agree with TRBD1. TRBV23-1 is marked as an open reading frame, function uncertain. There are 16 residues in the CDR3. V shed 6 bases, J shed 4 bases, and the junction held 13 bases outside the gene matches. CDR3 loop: CASSQSHDRGVYGYTF. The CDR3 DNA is TGCGCCAGCAGCCAGAGCCATGACAGGGGTGTCTATGGCTACACCTTC.

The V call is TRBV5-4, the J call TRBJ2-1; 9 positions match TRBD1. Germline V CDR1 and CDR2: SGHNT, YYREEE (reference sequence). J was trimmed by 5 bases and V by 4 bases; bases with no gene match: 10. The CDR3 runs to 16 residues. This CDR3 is CASSKEGQGSHNEQFF. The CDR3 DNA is TGTGCCAGCAGCAAAGAGGGACAGGGAAGTCACAATGAGCAGTTCTTC.

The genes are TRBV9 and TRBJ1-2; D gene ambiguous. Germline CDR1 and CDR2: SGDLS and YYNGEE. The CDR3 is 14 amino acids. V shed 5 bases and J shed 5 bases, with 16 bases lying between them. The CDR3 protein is CASSNMGGPYGYTF. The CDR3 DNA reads TGTGCCAGCAGTAACATGGGAGGACCTTATGGCTACACCTTC.

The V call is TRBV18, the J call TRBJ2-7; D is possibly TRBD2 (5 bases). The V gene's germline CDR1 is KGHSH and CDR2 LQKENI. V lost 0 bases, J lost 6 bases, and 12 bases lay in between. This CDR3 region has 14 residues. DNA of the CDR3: TGTGCCAGCTCACCACCAAGTCACGGACTCGAGCAGTACTTC. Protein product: CASSPPSHGLEQYF. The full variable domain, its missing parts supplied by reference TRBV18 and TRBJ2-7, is NAGVMQNPRHLVRRRGQEARLRCSPMKGHSHVYWYRQLPEEGLKFMVYLQKENIIDESGMPKERFSAEFPKEGPSILRIQQVVRGDSAAYFCASSPPSHGLEQYFGPGTRLTVT.

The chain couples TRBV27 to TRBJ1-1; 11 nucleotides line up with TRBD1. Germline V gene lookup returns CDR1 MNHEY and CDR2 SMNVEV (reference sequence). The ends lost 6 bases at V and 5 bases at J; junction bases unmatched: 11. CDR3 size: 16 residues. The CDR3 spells CASRPRTGGSGTEAFF. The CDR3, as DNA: TGTGCCAGCAGACCAAGGACAGGGGGCTCGGGTACTGAAGCTTTCTTT.

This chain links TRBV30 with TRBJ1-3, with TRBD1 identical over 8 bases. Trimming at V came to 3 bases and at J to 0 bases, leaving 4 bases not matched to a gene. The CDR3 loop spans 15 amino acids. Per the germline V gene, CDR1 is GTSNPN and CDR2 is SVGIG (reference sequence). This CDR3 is CAWSRDRFSGNTIYF. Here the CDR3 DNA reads TGTGCCTGGAGCCGGGACAGGTTCTCTGGAAACACCATATATTTT.

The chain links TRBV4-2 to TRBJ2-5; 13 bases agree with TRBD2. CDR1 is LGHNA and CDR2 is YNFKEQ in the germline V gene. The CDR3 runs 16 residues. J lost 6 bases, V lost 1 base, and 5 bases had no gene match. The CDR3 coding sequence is TGTGCCAGCAGCCAAGTACTAGCGGGAGGGCCCAAGACCCAGTACTTC. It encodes CASSQVLAGGPKTQYF.

Written as DNA, the CDR3 is TGTGCTAGTGGTCAAGGCTCTACGACAGGGGTTTCCTACGAGCAGTACTTC. It specifies CASGQGSTTGVSYEQYF. The chain couples TRBV12-5 to TRBJ2-7, with 8 bases fitting TRBD1. The ends lost 5 bases at V and 1 base at J; junction bases unmatched: 13. Germline assignment: CDR1 LGHNT and CDR2 FRNRAP. CDR3 length: 17 amino acids.

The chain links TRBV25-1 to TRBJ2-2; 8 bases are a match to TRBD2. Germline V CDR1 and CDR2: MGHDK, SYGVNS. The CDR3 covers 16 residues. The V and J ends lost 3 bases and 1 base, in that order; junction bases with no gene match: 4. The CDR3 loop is CASSDLSGVNTGELFF. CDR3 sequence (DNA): TGTGCCAGCAGTGACCTTAGCGGGGTGAACACCGGGGAGCTGTTTTTT. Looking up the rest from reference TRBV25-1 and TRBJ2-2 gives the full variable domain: EADIYQTPRYLVIGTGKKITLECSQTMGHDKMYWYQQDPGMELHLIHYSYGVNSTEKGDLSSESTVSRIRTEHFPLTLESARPSHTSQYLCASSDLSGVNTGELFFGEGSRLTVL.

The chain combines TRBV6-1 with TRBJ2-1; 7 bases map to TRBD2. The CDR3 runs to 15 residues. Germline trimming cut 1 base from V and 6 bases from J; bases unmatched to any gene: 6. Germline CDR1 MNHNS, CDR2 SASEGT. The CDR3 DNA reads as TGTGCCAGCAGTGAAGGGGACTATCCGTCCAATGAGCAGTTCTTC. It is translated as CASSEGDYPSNEQFF.

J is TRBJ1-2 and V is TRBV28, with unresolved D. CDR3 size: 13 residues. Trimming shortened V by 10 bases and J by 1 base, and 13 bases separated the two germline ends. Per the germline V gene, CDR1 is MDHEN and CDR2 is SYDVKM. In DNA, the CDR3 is TGTGCCACGCGCGTCGGGAATAACTATGGCTACACCTTC. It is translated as CATRVGNNYGYTF.

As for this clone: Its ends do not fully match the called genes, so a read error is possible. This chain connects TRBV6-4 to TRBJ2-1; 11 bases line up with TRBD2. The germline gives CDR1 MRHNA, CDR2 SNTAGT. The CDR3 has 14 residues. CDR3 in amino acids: CPTRVLAGVGEQFF. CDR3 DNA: TGCCCAACAAGGGTACTAGCGGGAGTCGGTGAGCAGTTCTTC.

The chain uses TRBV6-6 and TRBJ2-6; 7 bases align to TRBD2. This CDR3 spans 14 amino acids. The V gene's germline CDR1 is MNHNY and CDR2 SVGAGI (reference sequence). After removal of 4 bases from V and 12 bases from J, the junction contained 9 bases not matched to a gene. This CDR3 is CASSFASGGGVLTF. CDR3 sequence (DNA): TGTGCCAGCAGTTTCGCCAGTGGGGGGGGCGTCCTGACTTTC.

This chain's CDR3 is CASSLTGTYEQYF. In DNA form, the CDR3 reads TGTGCCAGCAGCTTAACAGGGACCTACGAGCAGTACTTC. This chain uses TRBV28 with TRBJ2-7; tentative D call: TRBD1 (6 bases). CDR3 length: 13 residues. V lost 6 bases and J lost 2, with 11 bases in between. CDR1 is MDHEN, CDR2 SYDVKM, per germline.

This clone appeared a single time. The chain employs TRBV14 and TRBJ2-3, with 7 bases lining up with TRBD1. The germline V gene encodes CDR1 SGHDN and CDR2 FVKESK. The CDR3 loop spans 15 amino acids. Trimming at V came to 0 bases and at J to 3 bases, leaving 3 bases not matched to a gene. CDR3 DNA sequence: TGTGCCAGCAGCCAAGAGGACAGGACAACAGATACGCAGTATTTT. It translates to CASSQEDRTTDTQYF.

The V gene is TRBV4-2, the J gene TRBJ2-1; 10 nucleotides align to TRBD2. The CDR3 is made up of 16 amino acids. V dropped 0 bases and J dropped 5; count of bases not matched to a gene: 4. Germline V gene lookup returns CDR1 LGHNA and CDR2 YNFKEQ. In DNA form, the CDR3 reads TGTGCCAGCAGCCAAGAGAGGACTAGCGGAAACAATGAGCAGTTCTTC. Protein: CASSQERTSGNNEQFF.

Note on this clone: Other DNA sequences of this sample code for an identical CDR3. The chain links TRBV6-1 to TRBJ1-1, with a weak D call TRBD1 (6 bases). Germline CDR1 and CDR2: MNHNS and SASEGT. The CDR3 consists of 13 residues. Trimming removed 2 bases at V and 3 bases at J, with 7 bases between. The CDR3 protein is CASSEQGYTEAFF. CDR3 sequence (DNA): TGTGCCAGCAGTGAACAGGGGTACACTGAAGCTTTCTTT.

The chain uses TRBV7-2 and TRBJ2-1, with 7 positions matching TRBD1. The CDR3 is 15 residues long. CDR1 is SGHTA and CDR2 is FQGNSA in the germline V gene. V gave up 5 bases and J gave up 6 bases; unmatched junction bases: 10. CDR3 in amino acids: CASSAWPTGPNEQFF. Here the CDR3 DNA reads TGTGCCAGCAGCGCTTGGCCGACAGGGCCCAATGAGCAGTTCTTC.

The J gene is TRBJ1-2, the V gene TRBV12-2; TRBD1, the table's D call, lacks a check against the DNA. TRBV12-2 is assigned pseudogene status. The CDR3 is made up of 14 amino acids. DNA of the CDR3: TGTGCAAGTCGCCCTTCGGACACCTTCTATGGCTACACCTTC. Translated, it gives CASRPSDTFYGYTF.